This T cell receptor (beta chain) emerged from a study of shared clonotypes between healthy human individuals. Several immunoSEQ 96-well plates shared each subset's DNA, each plate a replicate. TCRdb keeps only in-frame clones here, not all; method: immunoSEQ multiplex PCR. The sample holds about 2.1 million clones; just over 90% are singletons and the top ten take about 1.8%. The naive CD8 fraction comprised CD45RO-negative cells positively selected for CCR7 and excluded terminally differentiated effector memory CD45RA+ cells. V lost 3 bases and J 2 bases, leaving 14 bases between the germline ends. Germline values: CDR1 LNHDA, CDR2 SQIVND (reference sequence). The CDR3 is 16 amino acids.

Sequenced input: naive CD8+ T cells from PBMCs. The rearrangement joins TRBV19 to TRBJ1-5; possible D gene TRBD1, 6 bases. The source is a man aged 18 to 35 in good health. Some clones in this sample may be carry-over from other donors' samples. The CDR3 region is CASSIWGGAGNQPQHF. The CDR3 DNA follows: TGTGCCAGTAGTATTTGGGGGGGGGCTGGCAATCAGCCCCAGCATTTT.